The 6 T cell receptor beta chains below all came from one sample that was sequenced in a study of blood T cell repertoires in COVID-19. Assay: immunoSEQ multiplex PCR; the TCRdb copy retains only in-frame clones and omits some. The profile shows under 200,000 clones, 83% of them singletons. Material: PBMCs or T cells enriched from blood (not recorded which). The receptor source for this set is a woman aged 45-59 years who had recovered from COVID-19.

The chain couples TRBV29-1 to TRBJ1-3; tentatively, D is TRBD1 (5 bases). Between the trimmed V and J ends, which lost 3 bases and 4 bases, there was a span of 16 bases. The CDR3 contains 15 residues. Germline CDR1 SQVTM, CDR2 ANQGSEA. CDR3 residues: CSVERGTSPGNTIYF. In DNA form, the CDR3 reads TGCAGCGTTGAGCGGGGGACTTCGCCCGGAAACACCATATATTTT.

The chain links TRBV3-1 (or the pseudogene TRBV3-2) to TRBJ1-5; 7 nucleotides align to TRBD1. CDR1 and CDR2 from the germline V gene are LGHDT and YNNKEL (reference sequence). The CDR3 sequence is 15 residues long. V lost 0 bases, J lost 7 bases, and 6 bases stayed unmatched. For the CDR3, the DNA is TGTGCCAGCAGCCAAGATAGGGGGCCCCAACAGCCCCAGCATTTT. Translation gives CASSQDRGPQQPQHF.

The chain joins TRBV5-1 to TRBJ2-3; no reliable D call. The CDR3 totals 16 residues. Germline assignment: CDR1 SGHRS and CDR2 YFSETQ. Trimming removed 2 bases from V and 7 bases from J, with 20 bases in between. CDR3 coding DNA: TGCGCCAGCAGCTTTGCCTCTACGTTCACCACTAATACGCAGTATTTT. This gives the protein CASSFASTFTTNTQYF.

The V call is TRBV11-3, the J call TRBJ2-6; 9 positions match TRBD1. Trimming took 1 base from V and 0 from J; bases not matched to a gene: 4. Germline-derived CDR1 and CDR2 are SGHNT and YENEEA. The CDR3 runs to 18 residues. CDR3 residues: CASSLGAGQGSGANVLTF. CDR3 in DNA: TGTGCCAGCAGCTTAGGGGCGGGACAGGGCTCTGGGGCCAACGTCCTGACTTTC.

V is TRBV3-1 (or the pseudogene TRBV3-2) and J is TRBJ1-6; tentatively, D is TRBD1 (6 bases). This CDR3 has 15 amino acids. V shed 1 base and J shed 7 bases, with 11 bases lying between them. CDR1 is LGHDT, CDR2 YNNKEL, per germline (reference sequence). The CDR3 DNA sequence: TGTGCCAGCAGCCAAGGGGACATAGGCAATTCACCCCTCCACTTT. This codes for CASSQGDIGNSPLHF.

The chain uses TRBV7-3 and TRBJ2-1; 10 bases match TRBD2. The CDR3 runs to 19 residues. J lost 3 bases, V lost 5 bases, and 16 bases had no gene match. Germline CDR1 reads SGHTA; CDR2 reads FQGTGA. DNA for the CDR3: TGTGCCAGCAGCCCTAAAGGGCTAGCGGGGGCCGCCATCTACAATGAGCAGTTCTTC. Translated: CASSPKGLAGAAIYNEQFF.